The 10 T cell receptor beta chains below all came from one sample that was sequenced in a study of cytomegalovirus exposure and HLA in healthy donors. PCR used 60 Vbeta primers and 13 Jbeta primers. Profiling relied on immunoSEQ multiplex PCR, and the TCRdb table lists in-frame clones only, not all of them. The data hold fewer than 200,000 clones, with about 82% observed a single time. The specimen sequenced was PBMCs. The receptors derive from a female donor in good health and CMV-seronegative.

On this clone: At one boundary the junction diverges from the germline segment, which might be a read error. The CDR3 region has the DNA TGTGCCAGCAGCCAAGATCAGGCAGCTAAAGATCTTGACTTC. Protein sequence: CASSQDQAAKDLDF. The chain joins TRBV4-2 to TRBJ2-7; D is unclear. Germline V gene data show CDR1 as LGHNA and CDR2 as YNFKEQ. The CDR3 length is 14 residues.

J is TRBJ1-2 and V is TRBV27, with D perhaps TRBD1 (5 bases). CDR1 and CDR2 from the germline V gene are MNHEY and SMNVEV (reference sequence). V lost 5 bases to trimming and J lost 11 bases, with 21 bases between them. CDR3 length equals 14 residues. CDR3: CASSTTGHPGRYTF. CDR3 nucleotide sequence: TGTGCCAGCAGTACCACAGGCCACCCCGGCCGGTACACCTTC.

The rearrangement links TRBV28 to TRBJ2-3, with D tentatively TRBD2 (6 bases). The CDR3 has 13 residues. The germline gives CDR1 MDHEN, CDR2 SYDVKM. V was trimmed by 4 bases and J by 7 bases, leaving 12 bases between them. CDR3 sequence (DNA): TGTGCCAGCAGTTCCGGGGGTGGGAATACGCAGTATTTT. This encodes CASSSGGGNTQYF.

This rearrangement joins TRBV7-2 to TRBJ2-7; 8 positions match TRBD1. The germline CDR1 and CDR2 sequences are SGHTA and FQGNSA. This CDR3 is 14 amino acids long. Trimming at V came to 10 bases and at J to 0 bases, leaving 8 bases not matched to a gene. The CDR3 spells CATNQGASSYEQYF. DNA of the CDR3: TGTGCCACCAACCAGGGGGCCTCCTCCTACGAGCAGTACTTC.

The chain combines TRBV30 with TRBJ2-7; maybe TRBD2 (5 bases). This CDR3 region has 12 residues. Trimming took off 6 bases at V and 3 bases at J, with 12 bases between the two ends. Looked up from germline, CDR1 is GTSNPN and CDR2 is SVGIG (reference sequence). The CDR3 sequence is CACRTGIYEQYF. CDR3 DNA sequence: TGTGCCTGCCGGACTGGGATCTACGAGCAGTACTTC.

The CDR3 nucleotides are TGCGCCAGCAGCGGAGGACAGGGAAAAAGTGAAAAACTGTTTTTT. It translates to CASSGGQGKSEKLFF. The V gene is TRBV5-1, the J gene TRBJ1-4, with TRBD1 identical over 8 bases. The trim removed 4 bases at V and 7 bases at J, leaving 9 bases unmatched. In germline, CDR1 is SGHRS, CDR2 YFSETQ. CDR3 length: 15 amino acids.

This sequence joins TRBV11-1 and TRBJ2-7; 14 positions agree with TRBD2. V dropped 5 bases and J dropped 6; count of bases not matched to a gene: 9. This CDR3 is built from 16 residues. Germline V gives CDR1 SGHAT, CDR2 FQDESV (reference sequence). CDR3 region: CASSLRLAGGYGEQYF. CDR3 DNA sequence: TGTGCCAGCAGCCTTCGACTAGCGGGAGGGTATGGCGAGCAGTACTTC.

The chain is built from TRBV25-1 and TRBJ1-2; the D gene is possibly TRBD1 (5 bases). Germline values: CDR1 MGHDK, CDR2 SYGVNS. The germline V and J ends were trimmed by 10 bases and 7 bases, with 13 bases remaining between them. The CDR3 is made up of 11 amino acids. The CDR3 DNA follows: TGTGCCACCCTCCACGGGGGTGGCTACACCTTC. Translating gives CATLHGGGYTF.

This clone appeared a single time. The chain employs TRBV4-3 and TRBJ2-5; no firm D call. The DNA end favors TRBJ2-7, so the J call may be wrong. Looked up from germline, CDR1 is LGHNA and CDR2 is YSLEER. This CDR3 has 13 residues. The CDR3 sequence is CASSQELYYEQYF. CDR3 bases: TGCGCCAGCAGCCAAGAACTGTACTACGAGCAGTACTTC.

This clone occurred a few times. CDR3 sequence (DNA): TGTGCCAGCAGTGAAGGTCGGCTAGCGAGTCGGACAGATACGCAGTATTTT. As protein: CASSEGRLASRTDTQYF. V and J are TRBV2 and TRBJ2-3, with D possibly matching TRBD2 (6 bases). Between the trimmed V and J ends, which lost 1 base and 3 bases, there was a span of 17 bases. The V gene's germline CDR1 is SNHLY and CDR2 FYNNEI. The CDR3 loop spans 17 amino acids.